A selection of T cell receptor beta chains follows, all from one sample in a study of Ad26.COV2.S vaccination and SARS-CoV-2 variants. Profiling relied on immunoSEQ multiplex PCR, and the TCRdb table lists in-frame clones only, not all of them. The sample yields 300,000 to 400,000 clones, 85% to 90% seen once. Specimen: peripheral blood, collected in a trial of Ad26.COV2.S vaccine versus placebo. The origin of the receptors is a person between 18 and 60 years old who received the Ad26.COV2.S COVID-19 vaccine or a placebo. The CDR3 runs from the conserved cysteine through the conserved F or W. D genes are given only for firm matches. Not every row has a clone size; where given, it reads once, few, many or a size class.

d_call	cdr3_length	v_call	clone_size	j_call	cdr3_aa	cdr3_nt
TRBD2	13	TRBV12-3/TRBV12-4	.	TRBJ2-1	CAASSGAYNEQFF	TGTGCCGCTTCTAGCGGAGCCTACAATGAGCAGTTCTTC
.	15	TRBV3-1/TRBV3-2	.	TRBJ1-4	CASSFSRGFNEKLFF	TGTGCCAGCAGCTTTTCTAGGGGGTTTAATGAAAAACTGTTTTTT
.	17	TRBV3-1/TRBV3-2	.	TRBJ2-6	CASSQDHLTSGANVLTF	TGTGCCAGCAGCCAAGATCACCTCACCTCTGGGGCCAACGTCCTGACTTTC
.	15	TRBV2	.	TRBJ1-1	CASTIKMGQNTEAFF	TGTGCCAGCACTATAAAAATGGGACAGAACACTGAAGCTTTCTTT
TRBD1	17	TRBV28	.	TRBJ1-5	CASSPGTGEMVNQPQHF	TGTGCCAGCAGTCCTGGGACAGGGGAGATGGTAAATCAGCCCCAGCATTTT
.	15	TRBV19	once	TRBJ2-2	CASSDPPLETGELFF	TGTGCCAGTAGCGACCCTCCCTTGGAAACCGGGGAGCTGTTTTTT
.	15	TRBV3-1/TRBV3-2	.	TRBJ1-4	CASSQDRSAGEKLFF	TGTGCCAGCAGCCAAGATAGGTCGGCGGGTGAAAAACTGTTTTTT
.	13	TRBV13	.	TRBJ1-4	CASSRGGGEKLFF	TGTGCCAGCAGCCGCGGGGGAGGGGAAAAACTGTTTTTT
.	14	TRBV5-1	.	TRBJ1-1	CASSLVSGNTEAFF	TGCGCCAGCAGCTTGGTATCAGGGAACACTGAAGCTTTCTTT
TRBD1	15	TRBV5-1	.	TRBJ1-1	CASSRGGFADSEAFF	TGCGCCAGCAGCCGAGGGGGCTTCGCAGATTCCGAAGCTTTCTTT
.	19	TRBV7-6	few	TRBJ2-5	CASSLVSRQVLMGRETQYF	TGTGCCAGCAGCTTAGTCTCGCGGCAGGTTCTGATGGGTCGAGAGACCCAGTACTTC
.	12	TRBV9	.	TRBJ2-7	CASSVQGTEQYF	TGTGCCAGCAGCGTACAAGGGACAGAGCAGTACTTC
.	15	TRBV4-1	.	TRBJ2-7	CASSPAGATRYEQYF	TGCGCCAGCAGCCCAGCAGGTGCTACGCGATACGAGCAGTACTTC
TRBD1	17	TRBV10-3	.	TRBJ1-1	CATRAGTGGDYGTEAFF	TGTGCCACCCGAGCCGGGACAGGGGGCGATTACGGAACTGAAGCTTTCTTT
.	12	TRBV19	.	TRBJ1-1	CASTPGGGEAFF	TGTGCCAGTACCCCGGGGGGCGGTGAAGCTTTCTTT
TRBD2	18	TRBV3-1/TRBV3-2	.	TRBJ2-1	CASSQGLAGGGSYNEQFF	TGTGCCAGCAGCCAAGGCCTAGCGGGGGGTGGCTCCTACAATGAGCAGTTCTTC
TRBD1	16	TRBV28	few	TRBJ2-2	CASSSNPGQGAGELFF	TGTGCCAGCAGTTCTAATCCGGGACAGGGGGCCGGGGAGCTGTTTTTT
.	14	TRBV4-1	.	TRBJ1-5	CASSQGTYNWPQHF	TGCGCCAGCAGCCAAGGGACGTACAATTGGCCCCAGCATTTT
.	13	TRBV18	few	TRBJ1-4	CASSPGRNEKLFF	TGTGCCAGCTCACCAGGGAGGAATGAAAAACTGTTTTTT
.	18	TRBV7-8	once	TRBJ1-5	CASSLALQGSGGDQPQHF	TGTGCCAGCAGCTTAGCGCTCCAGGGGTCAGGTGGTGATCAGCCCCAGCATTTT
.	17	TRBV4-3	.	TRBJ2-1	CASSQDGERWSSQWQFF	TGCGCCAGCAGCCAAGATGGGGAGCGGTGGAGCAGCCAATGGCAGTTCTTC
.	16	TRBV7-6	.	TRBJ2-1	CASSSEPPNPYNEQFF	TGTGCCAGCAGCTCGGAGCCCCCCAACCCCTACAATGAGCAGTTCTTC
.	13	TRBV3-1/TRBV3-2	.	TRBJ2-3	CASSATETRTQYF	TGTGCCAGCAGCGCTACAGAAACGCGTACGCAGTATTTT
TRBD1	14	TRBV19	.	TRBJ1-2	CASSYLSGGGGYTF	TGTGCCAGTAGCTACCTCTCAGGGGGGGGTGGCTACACCTTC
.	12	TRBV5-4	.	TRBJ1-2	CASSWRTNGYTF	TGTGCCAGCAGCTGGAGGACGAATGGCTACACCTTC
TRBD2	15	TRBV29-1	.	TRBJ2-1	CSGNGLDSSYNEQFF	TGCAGCGGAAACGGACTAGACAGCTCCTACAATGAGCAGTTCTTC
.	17	TRBV12-5	.	TRBJ1-2	CASGPPARAGVNYGYTF	TGTGCTAGTGGACCCCCGGCCAGGGCCGGGGTTAACTATGGCTACACCTTC
.	14	TRBV7-2	.	TRBJ2-5	CASSFRQDQETQYF	TGTGCCAGCAGCTTCCGACAGGACCAAGAGACCCAGTACTTC
.	16	TRBV4-3	.	TRBJ2-2	CASSQGTFMNTGELFF	TGCGCCAGCAGCCAAGGGACTTTCATGAACACCGGGGAGCTGTTTTTT
.	13	TRBV4-1	.	TRBJ2-5	CASSPLGIETQYF	TGCGCCAGCAGCCCCCTGGGGATAGAGACCCAGTACTTC
TRBD1	16	TRBV4-3	.	TRBJ2-2	CASSQPGQGGSGELFF	TGCGCCAGCAGCCAACCGGGACAGGGAGGATCCGGGGAGCTGTTTTTT
.	19	TRBV4-1	.	TRBJ1-6	CASSLYHPRAGTLNSPLHF	TGCGCCAGCAGCCTTTACCATCCAAGGGCCGGAACTCTGAATTCACCCCTCCACTTT
TRBD1	15	TRBV7-6	.	TRBJ2-3	CASSSRDRATDTQYF	TGTGCCAGCAGCTCGAGGGACAGGGCAACAGATACGCAGTATTTT
.	14	TRBV4-1	.	TRBJ1-2	CASSQDHRAGGYTF	TGCGCCAGCAGCCAAGACCACAGGGCGGGGGGCTACACCTTC
.	15	TRBV10-3	.	TRBJ1-4	CAISEAGVGNEKLFF	TGTGCCATCAGTGAGGCAGGGGTCGGTAATGAAAAACTGTTTTTT
TRBD2	16	TRBV18	.	TRBJ2-1	CASSQSIAGGDNEQFF	TGTGCCAGCTCACAGTCTATCGCGGGAGGGGACAATGAGCAGTTCTTC
TRBD2	13	TRBV6-5	.	TRBJ2-1	CASVIRGGNEQFF	TGTGCCAGCGTGATTCGCGGGGGCAATGAGCAGTTCTTC
.	17	TRBV9	.	TRBJ1-2	CASSPTLSRTLDYGYTF	TGTGCCAGCAGCCCAACACTATCCAGGACCCTAGACTATGGCTACACCTTC
.	15	TRBV4-1	.	TRBJ1-4	CASRSVGSTNEKLFF	TGCGCCAGCAGATCGGTCGGATCAACTAATGAAAAACTGTTTTTT
.	16	TRBV5-1	.	TRBJ1-2	CASSREVGGLPYGYTF	TGCGCCAGCAGCCGCGAAGTAGGGGGTTTACCCTATGGCTACACCTTC